This entry features one TCR beta chain sequence. What it binds is not known. The sample comes from a study of T cell repertoires in cytomegalovirus infection. Study at large: The study used recently identified HLA-C-restricted and well-studied HLA-B-restricted CMV epitopes.

After removal of 2 bases from V and 0 bases from J, the junction contained 9 bases not matched to a gene. The CDR3 spans 17 residues. From germline, CDR1 is MGHRA and CDR2 YSYEKL. TCRdb re-derived calls from the reads in MiXCR, one entry per CDR3 protein. Of roughly 920,000 distinct CDR3 sequences in the sample, 30% to 40% are singletons; the top ten hold around 15%. This TCR came from a human donor in good health (CMV status not recorded). Some clones in this sample may be carry-over from other donors' samples. V usage is TRBV4-1 and J usage is TRBJ2-7; the match to TRBD1 covers 8 bases. The sequencing here drew on cultured CD8+ T cells from PBMCs, taken from culture after CMV antigen stimulation. In DNA, the CDR3 is TGCGCCAGCAGCCAATACTTCAGACAGGGGAGCTCCTACGAGCAGTACTTC. Its protein product is CASSQYFRQGSSYEQYF.